This entry features one T cell receptor (beta chain) sequence. Antigen specificity is unknown. Graft tissue processing released intraepithelial and lamina propria lymphocytes. The source of the sample is a study of graft-versus-host responses after intestinal transplantation. As for the study in general: Recipients obtained multivisceral, liver-intestinal, or isolated intestinal transplants. For 3 to 4 years after anti-thymocyte globulin induction, all recipients took tacrolimus and steroids. Overall study results and limits: Association was observed between peak circulating GvH clone levels and early post-transplant HvG declines.

Measured with immunoSEQ multiplex PCR; TCRdb has only the in-frame clones, and not every one. The sample records about 15,000 clones, 70% being singletons. V lost 2 bases and J 4 bases, leaving 13 bases between the germline ends. This CDR3 has 15 amino acids. CDR1 is SEHNR and CDR2 is FQNEAQ in the germline V gene (reference sequence). This specimen was ileum tissue, taken 717 days after intestinal transplantation. The clonotype comes from a human patient who received an intestinal transplant, so some T cells may come from the graft donor. This sequence joins TRBV7-9 and TRBJ2-3, with a weak D call TRBD2 (5 bases). The CDR3 DNA reads as TGTGCCAGCAGCTTATCCGGGGATGTTGCAGATACGCAGTATTTT. Protein product: CASSLSGDVADTQYF.